This is a list of T cell receptor beta chains from one sample in a study of early T cells in non-severe SARS-CoV-2 infection. TCRdb analysed the 5' RACE reads with MiXCR anew, one entry per CDR3 protein. The table has tens of thousands of distinct CDR3 sequences, 12% seen once. Sequenced: whole blood. The receptor source for this set is an adult who was a healthcare worker with PCR-confirmed SARS-CoV-2 infection or an uninfected control (not recorded which). Each CDR3 is given with its conserved first and last residue. D genes are given only for firm matches. Some rows have no size entry. The others give once, few or many, or a class for an expanded clone.

cdr3_aa | cdr3_nt | j_call | d_call | v_call | clone_size
CASSVDSVEMNEQFF | TGTGCCAGCAGCGTCGATTCAGTGGAAATGAATGAGCAGTTCTTC | TRBJ2-1 | . | TRBV9 | .
CSVGETPGTEAFF | TGCAGCGTTGGTGAGACTCCGGGCACTGAAGCTTTCTTT | TRBJ1-1 | . | TRBV29-1 | few
CASSLDWGAGNTIYF | TGTGCCAGCAGCTTAGATTGGGGGGCTGGAAACACCATATATTTT | TRBJ1-3 | . | TRBV7-6 | .
CASSPPSFLDRTLETGELFF | TGTGCCAGCTCACCACCCTCCTTCCTGGACAGGACTTTGGAGACCGGGGAGCTGTTTTTT | TRBJ2-2 | TRBD1 | TRBV18 | .
CASSPRALYGYTF | TGTGCCAGCAGTCCTCGGGCTCTCTATGGCTACACCTTC | TRBJ1-2 | . | TRBV27 | many
CASSLTPGADTEAFF | TGCGCCAGCAGCCTTACTCCAGGGGCGGACACTGAAGCTTTCTTT | TRBJ1-1 | . | TRBV5-1 | .
CASSERSYGYTF | TGTGCCAGCAGTGAACGGAGCTATGGCTACACCTTC | TRBJ1-2 | . | TRBV2 | few
CASSPTRGTDTQYF | TGTGCCAGCAGTCCGACTCGGGGCACAGATACGCAGTATTTT | TRBJ2-3 | . | TRBV6-2/TRBV6-3 | few
CASSFRDQETQYF | TGTGCCAGCAGTTTCAGGGACCAAGAGACCCAGTACTTC | TRBJ2-5 | . | TRBV28 | once
CSAILAPDTQYF | TGCAGTGCTATCTTAGCTCCAGATACGCAGTATTTT | TRBJ2-3 | . | TRBV20-1 | few
CSARATGVDTQYF | TGCAGTGCTAGGGCCACAGGGGTAGATACGCAGTATTTT | TRBJ2-3 | TRBD1 | TRBV20-1 | few
CASSLRGEVWTDTQYF | TGTGCCAGCAGTTTACGAGGGGAGGTCTGGACAGATACGCAGTATTTT | TRBJ2-3 | . | TRBV27 | few
CASSWDGPIPYF | TGCGCCAGCAGCTGGGACGGACCCATTCCGTACTTC | TRBJ2-7 | . | TRBV5-1 | few
CASSRGLGNEKLFF | TGTGCCAGCAGCCGGGGATTGGGAAATGAAAAACTGTTTTTT | TRBJ1-4 | . | TRBV9 | few
CASSLGPVGFTDTQYF | TGTGCCAGCAGCTTAGGTCCGGTCGGGTTCACAGATACGCAGTATTTT | TRBJ2-3 | . | TRBV7-6 | many
CASSLIDYRDEQYF | TGTGCCAGCTCACTAATCGATTACAGGGACGAGCAGTACTTC | TRBJ2-7 | . | TRBV18 | .
CSAPSQGTEAFF | TGCAGCGCCCCCTCCCAGGGAACTGAAGCTTTCTTT | TRBJ1-1 | . | TRBV29-1 | medium-sized
CSASREGREQYF | TGCAGTGCTAGCCGGGAGGGCCGCGAGCAGTACTTC | TRBJ2-7 | TRBD2 | TRBV20-1 | few
CASSLSLSSPLHF | TGTGCCAGCAGTTTAAGTTTGAGTTCACCCCTCCACTTT | TRBJ1-6 | . | TRBV12-3/TRBV12-4 | few
CASSPKQFPLAGVSDTQYF | TGTGCCAGCAGCCCTAAACAGTTCCCACTAGCGGGAGTGAGTGATACGCAGTATTTT | TRBJ2-3 | TRBD2 | TRBV3-1 | few
CASSYFGTWNWLF | TGTGCCAGCAGTTACTTCGGGACTTGGAACTGGCTATTC | TRBJ2-1 | . | TRBV6-5 | few
CASSFGPAREQYF | TGTGCCAGCAGTTTCGGGCCGGCGCGGGAGCAGTACTTC | TRBJ2-7 | . | TRBV12-3/TRBV12-4 | many
CASSLALGAFYEQYF | TGTGCCAGCAGCCTCGCTTTGGGGGCCTTCTACGAGCAGTACTTC | TRBJ2-7 | . | TRBV7-9 | .
CASSLNPGLAGVDEQFF | TGTGCCAGCAGCTTAAACCCCGGACTAGCGGGAGTGGATGAGCAGTTCTTC | TRBJ2-1 | TRBD2 | TRBV7-3 | .
CASSQDFHGTYEQYF | TGTGCCAGCAGCCAAGACTTCCACGGAACCTACGAGCAGTACTTC | TRBJ2-7 | . | TRBV4-2 | many
CASPRRTANTGELFF | TGTGCCAGCCCCCGTCGGACGGCGAACACCGGGGAGCTGTTTTTT | TRBJ2-2 | . | TRBV6-1 | few
CASSQEIRVSAYEQYF | TGCGCCAGCAGCCAAGAGATTCGGGTGTCCGCCTACGAGCAGTACTTC | TRBJ2-7 | . | TRBV4-3 | .
CASSLGPLAGGATQYF | TGTGCCAGCAGCTTAGGGCCCCTAGCGGGAGGGGCTACGCAGTATTTT | TRBJ2-3 | TRBD2 | TRBV7-2 | .
CASRRQPQETQYF | TGTGCCAGCCGCCGACAGCCACAAGAGACCCAGTACTTC | TRBJ2-5 | . | TRBV12-3/TRBV12-4 | .
CASSFESSYNEQFF | TGTGCCAGCAGTTTCGAGAGCTCCTACAATGAGCAGTTCTTC | TRBJ2-1 | . | TRBV28 | many
CASSPSSGRNQPQHF | TGCGCCAGCAGCCCCTCCTCGGGCAGGAATCAGCCCCAGCATTTT | TRBJ1-5 | . | TRBV5-1 | few
CASSYEGIGEKLFF | TGTGCCAGCAGTTACGAAGGCATAGGGGAAAAACTGTTTTTT | TRBJ1-4 | . | TRBV6-6 | few
CASSSYLAVGNEQFF | TGTGCCAGCAGTTCGTATCTAGCGGTCGGGAATGAGCAGTTCTTC | TRBJ2-1 | TRBD2 | TRBV12-3/TRBV12-4 | few
CASSFGGGWEETQYF | TGTGCCAGCAGCTTTGGGGGAGGATGGGAAGAGACCCAGTACTTC | TRBJ2-5 | . | TRBV7-2 | .
CSVDNEQFF | TGCAGCGTGGACAATGAGCAGTTCTTC | TRBJ2-1 | . | TRBV29-1 | .
CASSLGAGPNQPQHF | TGTGCCAGCAGCTTAGGAGCAGGGCCCAATCAGCCCCAGCATTTT | TRBJ1-5 | . | TRBV7-6 | few
CASSPSGTTYEQYF | TGTGCCAGCTCACCATCCGGGACCACCTACGAGCAGTACTTC | TRBJ2-7 | . | TRBV18 | many
CASSLVGTVNYGYTF | TGTGCCAGCAGCTTGGTGGGGACAGTTAACTATGGCTACACCTTC | TRBJ1-2 | TRBD1 | TRBV5-4 | many
CASSPTGREETQYF | TGTGCCAGCAGCCCGACGGGCCGGGAAGAGACCCAGTACTTC | TRBJ2-5 | . | TRBV7-2 | .
CASSVLREGRGKQFF | TGTGCCAGCAGCGTACTCCGTGAGGGGCGGGGAAAGCAGTTCTTC | TRBJ2-1 | . | TRBV9 | .
CASSLGLAEIAKNIQYF | TGTGCCAGCAGTTTAGGACTAGCGGAAATAGCCAAAAACATTCAGTACTTC | TRBJ2-4 | TRBD2 | TRBV27 | few
CASSRQASDQETQYF | TGTGCCAGCAGCCGCCAGGCTAGCGACCAAGAGACCCAGTACTTC | TRBJ2-5 | . | TRBV7-2 | many